This T cell receptor beta chain was identified during a study of T cell responses to AZD1222 COVID-19 vaccine. Germline values: CDR1 LGHNA, CDR2 YNFKEQ. V lost 4 bases to trimming and J lost 4 bases, with 14 bases between them. CDR3 length equals 14 residues. General study findings and limits: As reported, nearly half of all spike-specific TCRs target variant regions that are unmutated. White British donors predominated, females outnumbered males, and clonal diversity was possibly underestimated.

This clone has only one observation. Its target is unknown. Generated by immunoSEQ multiplex PCR, the TCRdb table keeps only in-frame clones and is missing some. The table has fewer than 150,000 clones, about 92% seen once. Second-dose groups at about 4 or about 12 weeks were pooled. This receptor was taken from an adult who received the AZD1222 COVID-19 vaccine. The sample was peripheral blood, taken 28 days after the second AZD1222 dose. V usage is TRBV4-2 and J usage is TRBJ2-7; D perhaps matches TRBD1 (6 bases). The CDR3 reads CASSPGTLDYEQYF. CDR3 nucleotides: TGTGCCAGCAGCCCCGGGACACTGGATTACGAGCAGTACTTC.